A selection of T cell receptor beta chains follows, all from one sample in a study of OX40 agonist ivuxolimab in advanced cancers. Repertoires were generated with immunoSEQ multiplex PCR, while TCRdb's copy carries only in-frame clones and drops some. The sample contains 3,700 or so clones, less than 85% of which appear only once. Here the sequenced sample was CD4+ or CD8+ T cells sorted from blood, taken in a trial of the OX40 agonist ivuxolimab. These receptors were collected from an adult with an advanced solid tumor such as melanoma, head and neck, liver or kidney cancer. The conserved cysteine and the conserved F or W are not part of the CDR3 here. D genes are given only for firm matches.

j_gene: TRBJ2-3
d_gene: TRBD2
v_gene: TRBV7-7
CDR3aa: ASSPPEGLVGTDTQY

j_gene: TRBJ2-5
d_gene: NA
v_gene: TRBV5-4
CDR3aa: ASSFRQFQETQY

j_gene: TRBJ2-1
d_gene: NA
v_gene: TRBV4-1
CDR3aa: ASSAESSYNEQF

j_gene: TRBJ2-1
d_gene: TRBD1
v_gene: TRBV27
CDR3aa: ASRTSGTGAPNEQF

j_gene: TRBJ2-6
d_gene: TRBD2
v_gene: TRBV4-2
CDR3aa: ASSQQSSGGASGANVLT

j_gene: TRBJ2-2
d_gene: TRBD1
v_gene: TRBV30
CDR3aa: AWGTGLGTGELF

j_gene: TRBJ2-7
d_gene: TRBD2
v_gene: TRBV4-1
CDR3aa: ASSQGGFSYEQY

j_gene: TRBJ2-5
d_gene: NA
v_gene: TRBV28
CDR3aa: ASSLSPRRGQY

j_gene: TRBJ1-1
d_gene: TRBD1
v_gene: TRBV2
CDR3aa: ASRDRVNTEAF

j_gene: TRBJ1-1
d_gene: NA
v_gene: TRBV6-5
CDR3aa: ASSYSGRSHTEAF

j_gene: TRBJ2-1
d_gene: NA
v_gene: TRBV27
CDR3aa: ASNQGNEQF

j_gene: TRBJ1-4
d_gene: NA
v_gene: TRBV27
CDR3aa: ASALVRGDEKLF

j_gene: TRBJ2-5
d_gene: NA
v_gene: TRBV29-1
CDR3aa: SVGSARGQETQY

j_gene: TRBJ2-5
d_gene: TRBD2
v_gene: TRBV2
CDR3aa: ASRERRGGPEGKTQY

j_gene: TRBJ1-5
d_gene: TRBD1
v_gene: TRBV9
CDR3aa: ASSVNRGATQPQH

j_gene: TRBJ1-1
d_gene: NA
v_gene: TRBV19
CDR3aa: ASREGGTEAF

j_gene: TRBJ1-6
d_gene: NA
v_gene: TRBV6-5
CDR3aa: ASSYGQGNSPLH

j_gene: TRBJ1-2
d_gene: NA
v_gene: TRBV20-1
CDR3aa: SASPDYGYT

j_gene: TRBJ2-5
d_gene: NA
v_gene: TRBV15
CDR3aa: ATSRPSAPGPEGETQY

j_gene: TRBJ2-5
d_gene: NA
v_gene: TRBV2
CDR3aa: ASSDLIAGAGETQY

j_gene: TRBJ2-7
d_gene: TRBD2
v_gene: TRBV4-1
CDR3aa: ASSQDLGLASEQY

j_gene: TRBJ2-3
d_gene: TRBD2
v_gene: TRBV10-3
CDR3aa: AKFLAGGSTDTQY

j_gene: TRBJ2-1
d_gene: NA
v_gene: TRBV5-4
CDR3aa: ASSLVGDEQF

j_gene: TRBJ2-2
d_gene: NA
v_gene: TRBV7-9
CDR3aa: ASSSTMGGRPGELF

j_gene: TRBJ2-5
d_gene: TRBD2
v_gene: TRBV5-1
CDR3aa: ASRTPMGLAGGAADIETQY

j_gene: TRBJ2-1
d_gene: NA
v_gene: TRBV9
CDR3aa: ASSYDRSSYNEQF

j_gene: TRBJ2-7
d_gene: NA
v_gene: TRBV19
CDR3aa: ASSSRYEQY

j_gene: TRBJ1-5
d_gene: NA
v_gene: TRBV27
CDR3aa: ASSLAGSKPQH

j_gene: TRBJ2-1
d_gene: NA
v_gene: TRBV5-1
CDR3aa: ASSLAVASYNEQF

j_gene: TRBJ2-7
d_gene: TRBD2
v_gene: TRBV6-6
CDR3aa: ASSPSGGEGYEQY

j_gene: TRBJ1-2
d_gene: NA
v_gene: TRBV6-5
CDR3aa: ASSYGTANYGYT

j_gene: NA
d_gene: NA
v_gene: TRBV5-1
CDR3aa: ASSYPGTSTEQY

j_gene: TRBJ2-7
d_gene: NA
v_gene: TRBV6-5
CDR3aa: ASSPGVGRSYEQY

j_gene: TRBJ2-7
d_gene: NA
v_gene: TRBV27
CDR3aa: ASSLLNYEQY

j_gene: TRBJ2-3
d_gene: TRBD1
v_gene: TRBV4-2
CDR3aa: ASSQERTGVGTDTQY